These T cell receptor beta chains were read from a single sample in a study of blood T cell repertoires in COVID-19. The method was immunoSEQ multiplex PCR; TCRdb's version includes in-frame clones alone and lacks a portion of them. The sample lists some 150,000 clones, about 86% occurring once. Sequenced input: peripheral blood. These TCRs come from a human donor in a cohort sampled during active COVID-19. Each CDR3 is given with its conserved first and last residue. The D gene is left open where the match is weak. Some rows have no size entry. The others give once, few or many, or a class for an expanded clone.

>TRBV27|.|TRBJ1-1|.
TGTGCCAGTCAGAAGAACACTGAAGCTTTCTTT
CASQKNTEAFF
>TRBV19|TRBD1|TRBJ1-2|few
TGTGCCAGTAAGAGACAGGGAGTCGTCCATGGCTACACCTTC
CASKRQGVVHGYTF
>TRBV15|TRBD2|TRBJ2-1|.
TGTGCCACCAGCAGAGGGAGAGTCGCGGGGGGTAACAATGAGCAGTTCTTC
CATSRGRVAGGNNEQFF
>TRBV25-1|.|TRBJ1-2|.
TGTGCCAGCAGTGCCGCCAGGGATGATGGCTACACCTTC
CASSAARDDGYTF
>TRBV5-1|TRBD1|TRBJ1-4|few
TGCGCCAGCAGCTTGGTAGGCCAGGGGGCTTTGGAAAAACTGTTTTTT
CASSLVGQGALEKLFF
>TRBV28|TRBD2|TRBJ2-3|.
TGTGCCAGCAGTTCCTCCGTCGGGGGGGATACTAGCACAGATACGCAGTATTTT
CASSSSVGGDTSTDTQYF
>TRBV2|.|TRBJ1-5|once
TGTGCCAGCAGTGAAGCCAGGGCAACTCAGCCCCAGCATTTT
CASSEARATQPQHF
>TRBV5-4|TRBD2|TRBJ2-3|.
TGTGCCAGCAGCTCCCCGGTTAGCGGGGTTAAAGATACGCAGTATTTT
CASSSPVSGVKDTQYF
>TRBV5-1|TRBD1|TRBJ1-6|.
TGCGCCAGCAGCACACGAACAGGGGGAAACAATTCACCCCTCCACTTT
CASSTRTGGNNSPLHF
>TRBV10-1|.|TRBJ2-5|few
TGCGCCAGCAGCCTAAGGGGCCAAGAGACCCAGTACTTC
CASSLRGQETQYF
>TRBV11-2|TRBD1|TRBJ1-1|.
TGTGCCAGCAGCCCCCGGGACAGGGGGCGGACGCGAACTAGGACTGAAGCTTTCTTT
CASSPRDRGRTRTRTEAFF
>TRBV3-1/TRBV3-2|TRBD1|TRBJ1-6|.
TGTGCCAGCAGCCAACAGGGGGGATCACCCCTCCACTTT
CASSQQGGSPLHF